The 9 T cell receptor beta chains below all came from one sample that was sequenced in a study of T-cell memory formation after mild COVID-19. TCRdb used MiXCR to reprocess the 5' RACE reads, holding one entry per CDR3 protein. The data contain around 500,000 distinct CDR3 sequences, 15% to 20% of them singletons. Sequenced: PBMCs or a T cell subset sorted from them (not recorded which). The receptors originated from an adult woman who had mild COVID-19 (a few samples of this study predate the infection). Cell type and time point are not known.

This clonotype occurred a few times. The chain couples TRBV5-1 to TRBJ2-2, with D hard to call. Trimming removed 6 bases from V and 0 bases from J, with 6 bases in between. The CDR3 loop spans 13 amino acids. Per germline, CDR1 SGHRS and CDR2 YFSETQ. In DNA, the CDR3 is TGCGCCAGCACGGGCGCGAACACCGGGGAGCTGTTTTTT. Translated: CASTGANTGELFF.

This clonotype was observed a handful of times. The chain is built from TRBV30 and TRBJ1-5; no definite D call. Germline lookup yields CDR1 GTSNPN and CDR2 SVGIG (reference sequence). The CDR3 has 13 amino acids. V was pared by 2 bases and J by 3 bases, with 8 bases between. The CDR3 bases are TGTGCCTGGAGTCGCCAATTCAATCAGCCCCAGCATTTT. Its translation: CAWSRQFNQPQHF.

There are a few counts of this clonotype. J is TRBJ2-3 and V is TRBV19; perhaps TRBD2 as D (5 bases). The germline V gene has CDR1 LNHDA and CDR2 SQIVND (reference sequence). CDR3 length equals 15 residues. The germline V and J ends were trimmed by 6 bases and 0 bases, with 13 bases remaining between them. The CDR3 reads CASRLSASSTDTQYF. In DNA form, the CDR3 reads TGTGCCAGTAGGCTTAGCGCCTCTAGCACAGATACGCAGTATTTT.

This clonotype was detected a few times. The chain links TRBV11-2 to TRBJ2-1, with D perhaps TRBD2 (6 bases). Looked up from germline, CDR1 is SGHAT and CDR2 is FQNNGV. The CDR3 totals 16 residues. V was shortened by 0 bases and J by 8 bases, with 17 bases between the two germline ends. CDR3 loop: CASSLDTSPSVDEQFF. The CDR3 DNA follows: TGTGCCAGCAGCTTAGATACTAGCCCTAGCGTGGATGAGCAGTTCTTC.

Ten or more counts support this clonotype. The rearrangement uses TRBV5-1 and TRBJ2-1; 14 bases map to TRBD2. CDR3 length: 15 residues. V lost 3 bases to trimming and J lost 9 bases; unmatched junction nucleotides: 5. Per germline, CDR1 SGHRS and CDR2 YFSETQ. CDR3 region: CASSSTSGGAPEQFF. The DNA for the CDR3 is TGCGCCAGCAGCTCGACTAGCGGGGGGGCTCCTGAGCAGTTCTTC. The whole variable domain, filled in from reference TRBV5-1 and TRBJ2-1, reads KAGVTQTPRYLIKTRGQQVTLSCSPISGHRSVSWYQQTPGQGLQFLFEYFSETQRNKGNFPGRFSGRQFSNSRSEMNVSTLELGDSALYLCASSSTSGGAPEQFFGPGTRLTVL.

This clonotype was detected only a few times. The gene calls are TRBV24-1 and TRBJ1-2, with D uncertain. The CDR3 contains 12 residues. The V gene's germline CDR1 is KGHDR and CDR2 SFDVKD. Trimming removed 4 bases at V and 5 bases at J, with 7 bases between. The CDR3 bases are TGTGCCACCAGTGACGGGGTTTATGGCTACACCTTC. It is translated as CATSDGVYGYTF.

This sequence joins TRBV12-3 or TRBV12-4 and TRBJ1-2, with a tentative D call TRBD1 (6 bases). V lost 3 bases and J 8 bases, leaving 13 bases between the germline ends. The CDR3 totals 13 residues. The CDR3 nucleotides read TGTGCCAGCAGTTTTCATCAGGGGCACGGCTACACCTTC. Translated: CASSFHQGHGYTF.

This clonotype appeared many times. V is TRBV5-1 and J is TRBJ2-1; TRBD1 aligns across 7 bases. This CDR3 is 14 amino acids long. V trimming: 4 bases; J trimming: 3 bases; junction bases outside the gene matches: 4. Germline CDR1 and CDR2: SGHRS and YFSETQ. The CDR3 region is CASSPGQLYNEQFF. The DNA for the CDR3 is TGCGCCAGCAGCCCGGGACAGCTCTACAATGAGCAGTTCTTC. Supplemented by reference TRBV5-1 and TRBJ2-1, the full variable domain reads KAGVTQTPRYLIKTRGQQVTLSCSPISGHRSVSWYQQTPGQGLQFLFEYFSETQRNKGNFPGRFSGRQFSNSRSEMNVSTLELGDSALYLCASSPGQLYNEQFFGPGTRLTVL.

This chain uses TRBV28 with TRBJ2-3; 9 bases align to TRBD1. Germline CDR1 reads MDHEN; CDR2 reads SYDVKM. With V trimmed by 4 bases and J by 3 bases, 5 bases remained unmatched. CDR3 length equals 15 residues. The CDR3 loop reads CASSSFGQGTDTQYF. CDR3 sequence (DNA): TGTGCCAGCAGTTCCTTCGGACAGGGGACAGATACGCAGTATTTT.